Presented here are 28 T cell receptor beta chains from one specimen sequenced in a study of T cells after yellow fever vaccination. MiXCR, applied by TCRdb to the 5' RACE reads, yields one record per CDR3 protein. The data contain about 160,000 distinct CDR3 sequences, around 7.2% of them seen just once; the ten biggest clones take up 2.5% to 3%. This specimen consisted of CD4+ T cells sorted from PBMCs, obtained 5 to 6 days after the first yellow fever vaccination. Every receptor here comes from a man aged 18 to 30 who received the YFV17D yellow fever vaccine.

This clonotype has a handful of counts. The V gene is TRBV11-2, the J gene TRBJ1-2; TRBD1 might be the D (5 bases). Germline lookup yields CDR1 SGHAT and CDR2 FQNNGV. This CDR3 is 15 amino acids long. Trimming removed 7 bases from V and 6 bases from J, with 21 bases in between. The CDR3 reads CASIPLQGPRDGYTF. DNA for the CDR3: TGTGCCAGCATCCCCCTCCAGGGCCCTAGGGATGGCTACACCTTC.

This clonotype was seen repeatedly, ten times or more. The rearrangement links TRBV6-5 to TRBJ2-7, with D perhaps TRBD1 (5 bases). CDR3 length: 13 amino acids. V lost 0 bases and J 4 bases, leaving 7 bases between the germline ends. In germline, CDR1 is MNHEY, CDR2 SVGAGI. For the CDR3, the DNA is TGTGCCAGCAGTTACTCGAAGGGGTACGAGCAGTACGTC. It encodes CASSYSKGYEQYV.

This clonotype was recorded many times. V usage is TRBV5-1 and J usage is TRBJ1-4; the match to TRBD1 covers 8 bases. The J segment lost 6 bases and the V segment lost 1 base, leaving 8 bases of the junction unmatched. Germline CDR1 and CDR2: SGHRS and YFSETQ. CDR3 length: 16 residues. CDR3 in amino acids: CASSLQGAVPYEKLFF. In nucleotides, the CDR3 is TGCGCCAGCAGCTTGCAGGGGGCCGTACCTTATGAAAAACTGTTTTTT.

This clonotype was counted at least ten times. The V gene is TRBV9, the J gene TRBJ2-2; TRBD2 agrees at 8 bases. Per germline, CDR1 SGDLS and CDR2 YYNGEE. This CDR3 has 14 residues. V shed 5 bases and J 6 bases; nucleotides not matched to a gene: 6. This CDR3 is CASSAGTSAGELFF. Here the CDR3 DNA reads TGTGCCAGCAGTGCCGGGACTAGTGCCGGGGAGCTGTTTTTT.

There are many counts of this clonotype. The genes are TRBV11-1 and TRBJ2-1; 8 positions agree with TRBD2. Germline V gene lookup returns CDR1 SGHAT and CDR2 FQDESV (reference sequence). The CDR3 runs to 19 residues. Trimming removed 0 bases from V and 4 bases from J; junction bases left unmatched: 14. CDR3 bases: TGTGCCAGCAGCTTAGCGCTACGGACTAGCTCCATCACGTACAATGAGCAGTTCTTC. This codes for CASSLALRTSSITYNEQFF.

This clonotype was detected a few times. V gene TRBV12-3 or TRBV12-4 combines with J gene TRBJ2-5; D not resolved. The CDR3 length is 13 residues. Trimming removed 4 bases from V and 4 bases from J, with 10 bases in between. The chain's CDR3 is CASSSSTPETQYF. CDR3 sequence (DNA): TGTGCCAGCAGTTCGTCTACCCCAGAGACCCAGTACTTC.

The V and J genes are TRBV5-1 and TRBJ1-3, with D maybe TRBD1 (6 bases). The CDR3 totals 15 residues. Germline CDR1 is SGHRS and CDR2 is YFSETQ. Trimming shortened V by 4 bases and J by 1 base, and 12 bases separated the two germline ends. In DNA form, the CDR3 reads TGCGCCAGCAGCCTAATGGGACAATCTGGAAACACCATATATTTT. Its translation is CASSLMGQSGNTIYF.

The J gene is TRBJ2-7, the V gene TRBV4-3; 7 bases align to TRBD1. The CDR3 consists of 19 residues. The junction had 17 bases not matched to a gene; V was cut back by 0 bases and J by 3 bases. CDR1 and CDR2 (germline): LGHNA, YSLEER. The CDR3 sequence: CASSQDSPIGTVVGYEQYF. In DNA, the CDR3 is TGCGCCAGCAGCCAAGATTCTCCCATTGGGACAGTAGTCGGCTACGAGCAGTACTTC.

This clonotype was seen repeatedly, ten times or more. CDR3 in DNA: TGTGCCAGCAGCGAGGGGGCCCTCGCGAACACCGGGGAGCTGTTTTTT. This codes for CASSEGALANTGELFF. The chain couples TRBV7-3 to TRBJ2-2, with TRBD1 identical over 7 bases. CDR1 and CDR2 from the germline V gene are SGHTA and FQGTGA. After removal of 5 bases from V and 0 bases from J, the junction contained 6 bases not matched to a gene. CDR3 length: 16 residues.

The chain carries TRBV3-1 and TRBJ2-2; 8 nucleotides agree with TRBD1. J lost 4 bases, V lost 1 base, and 5 bases had no gene match. The germline CDR1 and CDR2 sequences are LGHDT and YNNKEL (reference sequence). The CDR3 has 16 amino acids. For the CDR3, the DNA is TGTGCCAGCAGCCAAGCTTGGACAGGGCCCACCGGGGAGCTGTTTTTT. It codes for CASSQAWTGPTGELFF.

The chain has TRBV4-2 and TRBJ1-5; D gene unclear. V lost 0 bases and J lost 4, with 7 bases in between. The germline V gene encodes CDR1 LGHNA and CDR2 YNFKEQ. This CDR3 region has 14 residues. The CDR3 loop reads CASSQDTDNQPQHF. CDR3 nucleotides: TGTGCCAGCAGCCAAGATACAGATAATCAGCCCCAGCATTTT.

At least ten counts were recorded for this clonotype. V gene TRBV10-3 combines with J gene TRBJ2-7, with D possibly being TRBD1 or TRBD2 (5 bases each). The CDR3 is 14 amino acids. Germline loops: CDR1 ENHRY, CDR2 SYGVKD. The V gene lost 10 bases and the J gene lost 2 bases, with 18 bases spanning the gap. Here the CDR3 DNA reads TGTGCCAGCATTCCGGGGCGGCAAACCTACGAGCAGTACTTC. This codes for CASIPGRQTYEQYF.

This clonotype was observed a handful of times. V is TRBV6-4 and J is TRBJ1-6; no firm D call. Trimming pared 4 bases from V and 6 bases from J, leaving 10 bases between. This CDR3 comprises 14 residues. Germline CDR1 reads MRHNA; CDR2 reads SNTAGT. CDR3 sequence: CASSAWHINSPLHF. In DNA, the CDR3 is TGTGCCAGCAGTGCCTGGCATATTAATTCACCCCTCCACTTT.

This clonotype was detected many times. The chain couples TRBV3-1 to TRBJ2-1, with 9 bases lining up with TRBD2. Germline trimming cut 1 base from V and 12 bases from J; bases unmatched to any gene: 4. The germline gives CDR1 LGHDT, CDR2 YNNKEL (reference sequence). CDR3 size: 13 residues. CDR3: CASSQGGAGGQFF. In nucleotides, the CDR3 is TGTGCCAGCAGCCAAGGAGGAGCGGGGGGGCAGTTCTTC.

This clonotype has ten or more counts. The chain links TRBV12-3 or TRBV12-4 to TRBJ2-7, with D tentatively TRBD2 (6 bases). CDR3 size: 14 residues. Trimming took off 6 bases at V and 2 bases at J, with 14 bases between the two ends. The DNA of the CDR3 is TGTGCCAGCAGCCCCTTGGGAGGCCCCTACGAGCAGTACTTC. Protein product: CASSPLGGPYEQYF.

This clonotype was counted a few times. V usage is TRBV7-7 and J usage is TRBJ2-2; no clear D gene. V was cut by 5 bases and J by 4 bases, with 11 bases left in between. CDR3 length: 14 residues. The germline gives CDR1 SSHAT, CDR2 FNYEAQ (reference sequence). CDR3 amino acids: CASSPTRPTGELFF. The CDR3 DNA reads TGTGCCAGCAGCCCTACTCGCCCCACCGGGGAGCTGTTTTTT.

The genes are TRBV5-1 and TRBJ1-4; possibly TRBD1 for D (6 bases). V was trimmed by 0 bases and J by 8 bases, leaving 11 bases between them. Per germline, CDR1 SGHRS and CDR2 YFSETQ. The CDR3 runs 14 residues. CDR3 in amino acids: CASSLETGQEKLFF. The CDR3 nucleotides are TGCGCCAGCAGCTTGGAAACAGGGCAAGAAAAACTGTTTTTT. Complete variable domain (other parts from reference TRBV5-1 and TRBJ1-4): KAGVTQTPRYLIKTRGQQVTLSCSPISGHRSVSWYQQTPGQGLQFLFEYFSETQRNKGNFPGRFSGRQFSNSRSEMNVSTLELGDSALYLCASSLETGQEKLFFGSGTQLSVL.

The chain's CDR3 is CASSIITSTDTQYF. The CDR3, as DNA: TGTGCCAGCAGTATTATAACTAGCACAGATACGCAGTATTTT. The J gene is TRBJ2-3, the V gene TRBV12-3 or TRBV12-4; D gene unclear. The CDR3 contains 14 residues. The V end lost 5 bases, the J end lost 0 bases, and 9 bases lay between the germline ends.

The sample holds many counts of this clonotype. The J gene is TRBJ2-1, the V gene TRBV2; D perhaps matches TRBD1 (6 bases). Germline V gives CDR1 SNHLY, CDR2 FYNNEI. Trimming left V 6 bases short and J 1 base short, with 13 bases between. The CDR3 totals 15 residues. Here the CDR3 reads CASRVVQGSYNEQFF. The DNA of the CDR3 is TGTGCCAGCAGGGTAGTGCAGGGGTCCTACAATGAGCAGTTCTTC.

This clonotype came up many times. The rearrangement uses TRBV19 and TRBJ2-7; 9 bases fit TRBD1. V dropped 6 bases and J dropped 1; count of bases not matched to a gene: 10. This CDR3 is 16 amino acids long. Germline lookup yields CDR1 LNHDA and CDR2 SQIVND (reference sequence). CDR3 DNA: TGTGCCAGTAGCCAAGTTGCTGGACAGGGGTCCTACGAGCAGTACGTC. It translates to CASSQVAGQGSYEQYV.

About this clonotype: This may stem from a read error, because a much larger clone lies one nucleotide away. The V call is TRBV28, the J call TRBJ1-6; D is ambiguous. CDR3 size: 14 residues. Looked up from germline, CDR1 is MDHEN and CDR2 is SYDVKM. V was clipped by 6 bases and J by 7 bases, with 13 bases between them. DNA for the CDR3: TGTGCCAGCAGATTACCGGGGTACAATTCACCCCTCCACTTT. This encodes CASRLPGYNSPLHF.

This clonotype was counted ten times or more. This sequence joins TRBV7-6 and TRBJ2-4; D remains ambiguous. V lost 0 bases and J lost 7, with 16 bases in between. The CDR3 sequence is 16 residues long. The germline CDR1 and CDR2 sequences are SGHVS and FNYEAQ. Here the CDR3 reads CASSLAPSTSANIQYF. CDR3 bases: TGTGCCAGCAGCTTAGCCCCCAGCACGTCTGCGAACATTCAGTACTTC.

The chain couples TRBV20-1 to TRBJ2-1, with D possibly called TRBD1 or TRBD2 (5 bases each). CDR1 DFQATT and CDR2 SNEGSKA come from the germline V gene (reference sequence). Trimming stripped 5 bases from V and 10 bases from J, with 18 bases between. This CDR3 has 13 amino acids. CDR3 sequence reads: CSAWDPSKFEQFF. Written as DNA, the CDR3 is TGCAGTGCTTGGGACCCCTCGAAATTCGAGCAGTTCTTC.

This clonotype has only a few counts. V gene TRBV5-4 combines with J gene TRBJ2-1, with D uncertain. The CDR3 sequence is 13 residues long. The V and J ends lost 2 bases and 10 bases respectively, with 13 bases between them. CDR1 and CDR2 (germline): SGHNT, YYREEE (reference sequence). CDR3 DNA: TGTGCCAGCAGCTTTTTCTCTCCCGACGAGCAGTTCTTC. It codes for CASSFFSPDEQFF.

This clonotype has a handful of counts. The V and J genes are TRBV5-6 and TRBJ1-2, with D uncertain. The CDR3 extends over 12 amino acids. V was shortened by 6 bases and J by 8 bases, with 14 bases between the two germline ends. Germline V gene lookup returns CDR1 SGHDT and CDR2 YYEEEE. The CDR3 sequence is CASKDTPGGYTF. Written as DNA, the CDR3 is TGTGCCAGCAAGGATACTCCGGGGGGCTACACCTTC. Variable domain in full (rest from reference TRBV5-6 and TRBJ1-2): DAGVTQSPTHLIKTRGQQVTLRCSPKSGHDTVSWYQQALGQGPQFIFQYYEEEERQRGNFPDRFSGHQFPNYSSELNVNALLLGDSALYLCASKDTPGGYTFGSGTRLTVV.

The chain has TRBV6-2 or TRBV6-3 and TRBJ2-3, with 12 bases fitting TRBD2. With V trimmed by 2 bases and J by 0 bases, 6 bases remained unmatched. Per the germline V gene, CDR1 is MNHEY and CDR2 is SVGEGT. The CDR3 length is 18 residues. CDR3 sequence reads: CASSYPTSGGTSTDTQYF. The CDR3 DNA reads TGTGCCAGCAGTTACCCTACTAGCGGGGGGACGAGCACAGATACGCAGTATTTT.

This clonotype was observed many times. CDR3 DNA: TGTGCCAGCAGTGATGGGCGACAGGGTAGCAATCAGCCCCAGCATTTT. Amino acids: CASSDGRQGSNQPQHF. The chain combines TRBV25-1 with TRBJ1-5; TRBD1 matches at 7 bases. The ends lost 3 bases at V and 0 bases at J; junction bases unmatched: 5. CDR3 length equals 16 residues. CDR1 is MGHDK, CDR2 SYGVNS, per germline.

This clonotype has just a few counts. The chain uses TRBV29-1 and TRBJ2-3; 8 positions agree with TRBD2. The CDR3 has 14 residues. CDR1 and CDR2 (germline): SQVTM, ANQGSEA. V lost 7 bases and J lost 4; bases outside the gene matches: 10. CDR3 sequence: CSAYRGGNADTQYF. The CDR3 coding sequence is TGCAGCGCCTATCGGGGGGGCAACGCAGATACGCAGTATTTT.